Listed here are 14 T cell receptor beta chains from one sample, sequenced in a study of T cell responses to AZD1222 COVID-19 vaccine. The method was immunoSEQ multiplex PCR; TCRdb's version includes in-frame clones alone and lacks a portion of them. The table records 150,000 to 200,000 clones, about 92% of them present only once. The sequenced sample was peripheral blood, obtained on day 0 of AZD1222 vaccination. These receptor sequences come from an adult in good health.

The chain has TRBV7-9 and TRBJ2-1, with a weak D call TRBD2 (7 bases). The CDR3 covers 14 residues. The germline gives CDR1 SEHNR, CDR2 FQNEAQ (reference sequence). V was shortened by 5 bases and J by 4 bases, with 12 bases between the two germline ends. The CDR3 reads CASSRSGTYNEQFF. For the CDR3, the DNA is TGTGCCAGCAGCCGAAGCGGGACATACAATGAGCAGTTCTTC.

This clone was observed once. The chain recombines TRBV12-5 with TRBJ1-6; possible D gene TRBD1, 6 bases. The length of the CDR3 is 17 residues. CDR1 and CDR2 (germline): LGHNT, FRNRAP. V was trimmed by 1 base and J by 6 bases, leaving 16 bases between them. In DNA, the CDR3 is TGTGCTAGTGGTTTGGCGGTAACCGGGACACCTAATTCACCCCTCCACTTT. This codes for CASGLAVTGTPNSPLHF.

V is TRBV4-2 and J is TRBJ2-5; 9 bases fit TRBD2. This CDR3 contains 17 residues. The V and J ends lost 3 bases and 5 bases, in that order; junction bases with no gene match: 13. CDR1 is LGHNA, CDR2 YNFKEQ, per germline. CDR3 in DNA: TGTGCCAGCAGCCAGGAGGGTAGCGGGAGTATTAGCGAGACCCAGTACTTC. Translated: CASSQEGSGSISETQYF.

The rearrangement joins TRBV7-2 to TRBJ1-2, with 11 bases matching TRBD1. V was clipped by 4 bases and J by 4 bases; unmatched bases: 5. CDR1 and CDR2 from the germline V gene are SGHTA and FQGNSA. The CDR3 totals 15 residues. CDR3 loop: CASSSRTGGGYGYTF. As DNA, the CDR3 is TGTGCCAGCAGCTCACGGACAGGGGGCGGCTATGGCTACACCTTC.

The CDR3 spells CASRCPPSARGIYNGYTF. CDR3 coding DNA: TGTGCAAGTCGCTGCCCCCCCTCGGCACGGGGGATATATAATGGCTACACCTTC. V usage is TRBV12-2 and J usage is TRBJ1-2. TRBV12-2 is a pseudogene. The CDR3 runs to 18 residues.

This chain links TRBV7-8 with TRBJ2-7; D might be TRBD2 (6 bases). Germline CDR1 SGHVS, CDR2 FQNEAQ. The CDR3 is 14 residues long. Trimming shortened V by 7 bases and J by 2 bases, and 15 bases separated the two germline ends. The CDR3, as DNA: TGTGCCAGCACCCCCGGGGGAGCCCCCTACGAGCAGTACTTC. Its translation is CASTPGGAPYEQYF.

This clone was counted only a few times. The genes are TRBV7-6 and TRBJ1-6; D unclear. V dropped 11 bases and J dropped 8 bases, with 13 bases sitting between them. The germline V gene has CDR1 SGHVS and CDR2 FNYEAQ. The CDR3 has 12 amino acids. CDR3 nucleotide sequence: TGTGCCTCGGGCGGTCTTGATTCACCCCTCCACTTT. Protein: CASGGLDSPLHF. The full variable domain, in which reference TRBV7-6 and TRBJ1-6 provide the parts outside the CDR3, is GAGVSQSPRYKVTKRGQDVALRCDPISGHVSLYWYRQALGQGPEFLTYFNYEAQQDKSGLPNDRFSAERPEGSISTLTIQRTEQRDSAMYRCASGGLDSPLHFGNGTRLTVT.

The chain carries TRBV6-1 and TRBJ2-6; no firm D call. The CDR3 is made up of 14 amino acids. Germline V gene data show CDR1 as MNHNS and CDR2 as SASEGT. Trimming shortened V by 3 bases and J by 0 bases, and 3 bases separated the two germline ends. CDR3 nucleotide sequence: TGTGCCAGCAGTGAGGTCTCTGGGGCCAACGTCCTGACTTTC. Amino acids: CASSEVSGANVLTF.

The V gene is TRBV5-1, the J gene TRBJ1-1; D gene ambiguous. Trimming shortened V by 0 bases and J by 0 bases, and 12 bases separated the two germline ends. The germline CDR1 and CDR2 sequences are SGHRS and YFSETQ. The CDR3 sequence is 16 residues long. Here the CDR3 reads CASSLEGNGMNTEAFF. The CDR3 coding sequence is TGCGCCAGCAGCTTGGAAGGCAATGGGATGAACACTGAAGCTTTCTTT.

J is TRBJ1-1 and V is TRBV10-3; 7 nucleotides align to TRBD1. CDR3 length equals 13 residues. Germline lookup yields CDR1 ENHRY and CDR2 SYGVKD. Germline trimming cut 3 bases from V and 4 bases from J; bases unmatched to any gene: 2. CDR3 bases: TGTGCCATCAGTGAATACAGGGGCACTGAAGCTTTCTTT. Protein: CAISEYRGTEAFF.

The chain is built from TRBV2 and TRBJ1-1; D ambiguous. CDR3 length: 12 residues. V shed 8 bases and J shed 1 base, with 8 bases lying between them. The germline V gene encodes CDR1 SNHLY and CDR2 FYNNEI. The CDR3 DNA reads TGTGCCAGCCGGGCAGGGAACACTGAAGCTTTCTTT. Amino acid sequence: CASRAGNTEAFF.

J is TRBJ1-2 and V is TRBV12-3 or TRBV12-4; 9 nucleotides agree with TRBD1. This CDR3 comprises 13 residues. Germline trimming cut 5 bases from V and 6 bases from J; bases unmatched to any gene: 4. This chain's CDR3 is CASSLQGADGYTF. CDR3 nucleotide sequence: TGTGCCAGCAGTCTACAGGGGGCGGATGGCTACACCTTC.

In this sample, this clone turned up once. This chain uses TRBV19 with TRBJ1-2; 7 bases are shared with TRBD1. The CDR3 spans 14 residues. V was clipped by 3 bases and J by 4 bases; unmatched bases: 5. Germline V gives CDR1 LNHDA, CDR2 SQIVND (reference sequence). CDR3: CASSMGGQLYGYTF. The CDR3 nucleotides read TGTGCCAGTAGTATGGGGGGACAGCTCTATGGCTACACCTTC.

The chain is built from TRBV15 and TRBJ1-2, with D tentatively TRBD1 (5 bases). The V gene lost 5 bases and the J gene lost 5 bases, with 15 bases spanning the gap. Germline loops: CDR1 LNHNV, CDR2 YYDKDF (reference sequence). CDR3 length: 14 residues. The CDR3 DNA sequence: TGTGCCACCAGCGCACAGGCCGACGCTTATGGCTACACCTTC. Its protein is CATSAQADAYGYTF.